Reported below is one T cell receptor (beta chain). This table comes from immunoSEQ multiplex PCR, and its TCRdb copy is limited to in-frame clones, with some not included. This table has over 75,000 clones, almost 80% appearing once. The sample originates from a study of blood T cell repertoires in COVID-19. Germline CDR1 and CDR2: LGHNA and YNFKEQ. V gave up 1 base and J gave up 2 bases; unmatched junction bases: 7. The CDR3 contains 17 residues. The gene calls are TRBV4-2 and TRBJ2-1; 8 bases map to TRBD2. This receptor was obtained from a human donor in a cohort sampled during active COVID-19. Sequenced material: peripheral blood. CDR3 in amino acids: CASSQVAGGVTYNEQFF. The CDR3 DNA sequence: TGTGCCAGCAGCCAAGTTGCGGGAGGAGTAACCTACAATGAGCAGTTCTTC.